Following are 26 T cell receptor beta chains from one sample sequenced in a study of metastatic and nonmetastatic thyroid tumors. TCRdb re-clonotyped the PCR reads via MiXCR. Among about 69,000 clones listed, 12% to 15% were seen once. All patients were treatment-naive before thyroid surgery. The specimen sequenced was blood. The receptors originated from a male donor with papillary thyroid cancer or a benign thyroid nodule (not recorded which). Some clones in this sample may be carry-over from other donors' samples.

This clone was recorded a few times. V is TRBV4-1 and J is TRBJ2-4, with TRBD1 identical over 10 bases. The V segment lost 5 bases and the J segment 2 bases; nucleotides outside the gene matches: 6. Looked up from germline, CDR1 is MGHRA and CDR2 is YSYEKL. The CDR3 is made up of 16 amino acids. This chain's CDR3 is CASSVRDRGSKNIQYF. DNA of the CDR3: TGCGCCAGCAGCGTCCGGGACAGGGGTTCCAAAAACATTCAGTACTTC.

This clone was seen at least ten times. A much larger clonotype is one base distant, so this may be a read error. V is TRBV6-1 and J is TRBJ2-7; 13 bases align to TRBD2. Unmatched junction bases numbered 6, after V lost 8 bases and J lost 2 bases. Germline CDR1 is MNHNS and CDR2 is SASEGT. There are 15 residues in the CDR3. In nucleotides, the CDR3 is TGTGCCAGCGGCCTCGGGACTAGCGGGACCTACGAGCAGTACGTC. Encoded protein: CASGLGTSGTYEQYV.

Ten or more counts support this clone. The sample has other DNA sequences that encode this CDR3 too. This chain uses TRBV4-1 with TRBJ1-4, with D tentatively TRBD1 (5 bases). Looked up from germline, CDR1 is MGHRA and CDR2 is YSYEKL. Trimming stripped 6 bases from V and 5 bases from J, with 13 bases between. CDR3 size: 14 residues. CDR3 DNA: TGCGCCAGCAGACCGTGGGGACTGAATGAAAAACTGTTTTTT. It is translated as CASRPWGLNEKLFF.

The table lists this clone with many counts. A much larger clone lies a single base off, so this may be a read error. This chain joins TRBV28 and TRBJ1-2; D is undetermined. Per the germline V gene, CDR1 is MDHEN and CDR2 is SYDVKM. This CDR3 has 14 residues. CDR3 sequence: CAGSSTSGSHGYTF. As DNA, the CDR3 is TGTGCCGGCAGTTCCACCTCAGGATCTCATGGCTACACCTTC.

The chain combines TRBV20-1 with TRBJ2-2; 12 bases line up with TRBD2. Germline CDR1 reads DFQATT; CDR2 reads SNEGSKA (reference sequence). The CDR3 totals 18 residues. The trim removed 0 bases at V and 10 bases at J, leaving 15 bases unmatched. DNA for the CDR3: TGCAGTGCTAGAGATCTCCTAGCGGGGGGGCCGGACACCTTGGAGCTGTTTTTT. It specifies CSARDLLAGGPDTLELFF.

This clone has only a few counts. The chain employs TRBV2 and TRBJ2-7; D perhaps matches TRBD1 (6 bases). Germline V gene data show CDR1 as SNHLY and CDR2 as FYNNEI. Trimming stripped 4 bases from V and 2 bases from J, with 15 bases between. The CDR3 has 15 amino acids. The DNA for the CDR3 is TGTGCCAGCAGTGTTGAAACAGGGAATCCCTACGAGCAGTACTTC. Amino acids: CASSVETGNPYEQYF.

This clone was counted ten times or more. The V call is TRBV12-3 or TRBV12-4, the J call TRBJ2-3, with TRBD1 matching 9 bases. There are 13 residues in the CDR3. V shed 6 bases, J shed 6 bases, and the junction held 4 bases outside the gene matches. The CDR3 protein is CASRRTGEDTQYF. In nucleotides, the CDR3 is TGTGCCAGCAGACGGACAGGGGAGGATACGCAGTATTTT.

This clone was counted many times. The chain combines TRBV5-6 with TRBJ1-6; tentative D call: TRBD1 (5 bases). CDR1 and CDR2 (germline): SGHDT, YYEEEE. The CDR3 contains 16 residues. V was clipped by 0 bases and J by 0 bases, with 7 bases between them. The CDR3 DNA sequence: TGTGCCAGCAGCTTGGTGGGGGGCTCCTATAATTCACCCCTCCACTTT. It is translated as CASSLVGGSYNSPLHF.

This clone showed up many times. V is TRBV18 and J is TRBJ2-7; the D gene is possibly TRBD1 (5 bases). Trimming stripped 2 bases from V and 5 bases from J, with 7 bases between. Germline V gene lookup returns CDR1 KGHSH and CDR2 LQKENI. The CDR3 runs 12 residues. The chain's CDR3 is CASSPTGHEQYF. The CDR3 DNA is TGTGCCAGCTCACCAACAGGACACGAGCAGTACTTC.

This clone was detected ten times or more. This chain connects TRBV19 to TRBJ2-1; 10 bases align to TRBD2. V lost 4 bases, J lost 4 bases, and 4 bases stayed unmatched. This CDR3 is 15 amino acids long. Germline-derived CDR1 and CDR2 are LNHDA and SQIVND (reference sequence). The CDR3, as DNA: TGTGCCAGTAGTAGGACTAGCGGAGGGTACAATGAGCAGTTCTTC. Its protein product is CASSRTSGGYNEQFF.

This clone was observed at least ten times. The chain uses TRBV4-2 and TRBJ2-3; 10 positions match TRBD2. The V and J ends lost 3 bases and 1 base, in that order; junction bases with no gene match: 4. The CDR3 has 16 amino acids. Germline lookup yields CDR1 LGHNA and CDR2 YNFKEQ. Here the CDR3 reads CASSQSLAGGTDTQYF. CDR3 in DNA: TGTGCCAGCAGCCAGTCCCTAGCGGGGGGCACAGATACGCAGTATTTT.

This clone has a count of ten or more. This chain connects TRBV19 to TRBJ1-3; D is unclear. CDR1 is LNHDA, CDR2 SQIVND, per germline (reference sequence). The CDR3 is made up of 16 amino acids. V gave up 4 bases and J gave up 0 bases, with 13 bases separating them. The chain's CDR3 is CASSSWQISSGNTIYF. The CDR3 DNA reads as TGTGCCAGTAGTAGTTGGCAGATCAGCTCTGGAAACACCATATATTTT.

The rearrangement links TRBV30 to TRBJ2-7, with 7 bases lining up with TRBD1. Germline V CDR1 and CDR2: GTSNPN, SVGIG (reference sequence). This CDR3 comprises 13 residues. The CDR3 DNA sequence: TGTGCTTACGGTAAGGGGGCCACCTACGAGCAGTACTTC. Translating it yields CAYGKGATYEQYF.

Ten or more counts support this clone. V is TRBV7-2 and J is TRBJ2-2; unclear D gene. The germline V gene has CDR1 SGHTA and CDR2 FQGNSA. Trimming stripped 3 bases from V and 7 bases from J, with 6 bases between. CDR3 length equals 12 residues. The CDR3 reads CASSFAVGELFF. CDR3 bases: TGTGCCAGCAGCTTCGCAGTCGGGGAGCTGTTTTTT.

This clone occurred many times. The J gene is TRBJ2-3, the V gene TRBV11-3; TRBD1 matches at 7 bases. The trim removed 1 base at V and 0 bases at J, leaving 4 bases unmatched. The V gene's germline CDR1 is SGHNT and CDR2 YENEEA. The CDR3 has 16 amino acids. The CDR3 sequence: CASSLGDRVSTDTQYF. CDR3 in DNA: TGTGCCAGCAGCTTAGGAGACAGGGTCAGCACAGATACGCAGTATTTT. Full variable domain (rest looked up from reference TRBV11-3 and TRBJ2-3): EAGVVQSPRYKIIEKKQPVAFWCNPISGHNTLYWYLQNLGQGPELLIRYENEEAVDDSQLPKDRFSAERLKGVDSTLKIQPAELGDSAVYLCASSLGDRVSTDTQYFGPGTRLTVL.

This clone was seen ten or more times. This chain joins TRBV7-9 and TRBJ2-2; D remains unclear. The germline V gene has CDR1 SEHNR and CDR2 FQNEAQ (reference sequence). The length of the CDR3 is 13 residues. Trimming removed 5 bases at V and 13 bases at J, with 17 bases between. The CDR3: CASSARYEVGLFF. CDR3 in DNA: TGTGCCAGCAGCGCCAGATATGAGGTTGGGCTGTTTTTT.

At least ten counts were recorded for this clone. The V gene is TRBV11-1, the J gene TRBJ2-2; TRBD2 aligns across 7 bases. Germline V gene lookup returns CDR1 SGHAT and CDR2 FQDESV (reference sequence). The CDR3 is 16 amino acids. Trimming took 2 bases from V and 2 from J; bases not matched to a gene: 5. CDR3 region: CASSLFRGGNTGELFF. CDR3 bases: TGTGCCAGCAGCTTATTCCGCGGGGGTAACACCGGGGAGCTGTTTTTT.

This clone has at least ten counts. The CDR3 DNA is TGCGCCAGCAGCTTGATAGCTACTGGGGCCAACGTCCTGACTTTC. This gives the protein CASSLIATGANVLTF. V is TRBV5-1 and J is TRBJ2-6; D is ambiguous. From germline, CDR1 is SGHRS and CDR2 YFSETQ. This CDR3 has 15 amino acids. V lost 1 base to trimming and J lost 2 bases, with 7 bases between them.

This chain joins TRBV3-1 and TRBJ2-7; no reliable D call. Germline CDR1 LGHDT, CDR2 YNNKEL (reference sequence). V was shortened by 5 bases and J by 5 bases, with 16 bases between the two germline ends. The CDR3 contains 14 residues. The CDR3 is CASSDEFDLNEQYF. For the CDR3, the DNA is TGTGCCAGCAGCGACGAATTTGACCTCAACGAGCAGTACTTC.

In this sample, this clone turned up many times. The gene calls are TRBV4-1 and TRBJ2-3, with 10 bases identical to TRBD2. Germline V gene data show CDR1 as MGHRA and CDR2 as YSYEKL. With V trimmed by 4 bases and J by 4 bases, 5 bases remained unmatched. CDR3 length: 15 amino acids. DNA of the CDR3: TGCGCCAGCAGCCTGTTTAGCGGGAGGTCAGATACGCAGTATTTT. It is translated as CASSLFSGRSDTQYF.

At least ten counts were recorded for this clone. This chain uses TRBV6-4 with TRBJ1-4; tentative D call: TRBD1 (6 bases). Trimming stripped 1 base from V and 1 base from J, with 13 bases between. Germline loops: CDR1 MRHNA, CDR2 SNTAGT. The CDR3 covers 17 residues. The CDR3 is CASSDFFHRVTNEKLFF. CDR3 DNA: TGTGCCAGCAGTGACTTCTTTCACAGGGTAACTAATGAAAAACTGTTTTTT.

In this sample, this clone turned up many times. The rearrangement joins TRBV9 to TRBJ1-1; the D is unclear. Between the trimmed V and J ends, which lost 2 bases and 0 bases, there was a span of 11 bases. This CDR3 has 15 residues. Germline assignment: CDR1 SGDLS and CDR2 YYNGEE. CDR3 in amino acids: CASSVEEIMNTEAFF. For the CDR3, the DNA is TGTGCCAGCAGCGTCGAAGAGATAATGAACACTGAAGCTTTCTTT.

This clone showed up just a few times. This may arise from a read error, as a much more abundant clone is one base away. The CDR3 loop is CASTPGTTKNEQYV. The CDR3 nucleotides read TGTGCCAGCACCCCGGGGACAACCAAGAACGAGCAGTACGTC. V and J are TRBV7-8 and TRBJ2-7; weak D call: TRBD1 (6 bases). The CDR3 contains 14 residues. CDR1 is SGHVS, CDR2 FQNEAQ, per germline. V was pared by 7 bases and J by 5 bases, with 18 bases between.

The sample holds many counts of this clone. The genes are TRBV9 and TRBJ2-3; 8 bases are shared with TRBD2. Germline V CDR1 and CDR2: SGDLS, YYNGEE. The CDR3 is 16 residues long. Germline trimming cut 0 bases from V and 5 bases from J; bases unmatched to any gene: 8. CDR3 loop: CASSVVSGSGGDTQYF. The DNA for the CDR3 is TGTGCCAGCAGCGTAGTCAGCGGGAGTGGGGGAGATACGCAGTATTTT.

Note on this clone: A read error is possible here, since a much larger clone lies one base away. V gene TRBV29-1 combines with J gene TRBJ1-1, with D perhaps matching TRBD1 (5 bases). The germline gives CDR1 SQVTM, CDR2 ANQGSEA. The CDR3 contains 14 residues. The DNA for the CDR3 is TGCAGCGTTGATATTGGGGGGTTCGGGACTGAAGATTTCTTT. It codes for CSVDIGGFGTEDFF.

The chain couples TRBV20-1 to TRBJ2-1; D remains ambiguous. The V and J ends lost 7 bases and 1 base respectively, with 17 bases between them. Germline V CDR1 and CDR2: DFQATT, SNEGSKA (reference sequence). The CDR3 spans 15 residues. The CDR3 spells CSDIGRVQSYNEQFF. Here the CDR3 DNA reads TGCAGTGATATAGGTAGAGTCCAATCCTACAATGAGCAGTTCTTC.